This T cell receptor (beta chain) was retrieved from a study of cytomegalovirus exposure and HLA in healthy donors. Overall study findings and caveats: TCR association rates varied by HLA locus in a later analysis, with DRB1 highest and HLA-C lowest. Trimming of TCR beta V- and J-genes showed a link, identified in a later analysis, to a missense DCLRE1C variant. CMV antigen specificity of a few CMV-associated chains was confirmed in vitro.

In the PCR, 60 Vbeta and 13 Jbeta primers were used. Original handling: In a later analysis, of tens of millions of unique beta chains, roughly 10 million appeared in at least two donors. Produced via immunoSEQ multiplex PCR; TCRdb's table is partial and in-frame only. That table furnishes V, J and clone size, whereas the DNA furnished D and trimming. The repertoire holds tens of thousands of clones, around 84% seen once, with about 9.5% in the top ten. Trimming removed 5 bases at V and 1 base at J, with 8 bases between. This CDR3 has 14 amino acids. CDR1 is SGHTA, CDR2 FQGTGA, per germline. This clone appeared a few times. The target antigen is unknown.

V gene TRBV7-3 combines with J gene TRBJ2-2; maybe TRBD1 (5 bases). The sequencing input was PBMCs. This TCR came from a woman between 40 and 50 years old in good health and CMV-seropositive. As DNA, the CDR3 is TGTGCCAGCAGCAGGGGTCTGAACACCGGGGAGCTGTTTTTT. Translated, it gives CASSRGLNTGELFF.